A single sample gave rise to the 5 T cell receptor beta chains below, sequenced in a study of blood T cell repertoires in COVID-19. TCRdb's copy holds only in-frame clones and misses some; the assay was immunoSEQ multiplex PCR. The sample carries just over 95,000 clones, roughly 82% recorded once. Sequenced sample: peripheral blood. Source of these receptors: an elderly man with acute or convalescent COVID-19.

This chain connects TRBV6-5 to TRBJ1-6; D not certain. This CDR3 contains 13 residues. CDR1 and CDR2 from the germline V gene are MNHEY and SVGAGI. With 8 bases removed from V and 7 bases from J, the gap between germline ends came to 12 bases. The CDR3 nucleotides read TGTGCCAGCCTTACCCGAGGGAATTCACCCCTCCACTTT. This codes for CASLTRGNSPLHF.

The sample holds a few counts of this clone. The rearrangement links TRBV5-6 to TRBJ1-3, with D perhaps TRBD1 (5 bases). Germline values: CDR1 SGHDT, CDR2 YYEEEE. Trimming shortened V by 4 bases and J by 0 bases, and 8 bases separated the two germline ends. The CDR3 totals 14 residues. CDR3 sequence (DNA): TGTGCCAGCAGCCCTGACAGCTCTGGAAACACCATATATTTT. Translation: CASSPDSSGNTIYF.

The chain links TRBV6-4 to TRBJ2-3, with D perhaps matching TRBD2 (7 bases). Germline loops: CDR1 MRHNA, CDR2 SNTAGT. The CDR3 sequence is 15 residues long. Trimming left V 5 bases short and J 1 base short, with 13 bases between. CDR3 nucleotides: TGTGCCAGCAGTCTGGCGGGGGCCCGCACAGATACGCAGTATTTT. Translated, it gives CASSLAGARTDTQYF.

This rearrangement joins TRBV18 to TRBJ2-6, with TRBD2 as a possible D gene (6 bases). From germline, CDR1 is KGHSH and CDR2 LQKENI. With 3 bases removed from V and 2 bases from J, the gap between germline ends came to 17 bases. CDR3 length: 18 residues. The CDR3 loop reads CASSPREFSTAGANVLTF. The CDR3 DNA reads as TGTGCCAGCTCACCCCGGGAGTTCAGTACCGCTGGGGCCAACGTCCTGACTTTC. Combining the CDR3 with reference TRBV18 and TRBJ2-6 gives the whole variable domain NAGVMQNPRHLVRRRGQEARLRCSPMKGHSHVYWYRQLPEEGLKFMVYLQKENIIDESGMPKERFSAEFPKEGPSILRIQQVVRGDSAAYFCASSPREFSTAGANVLTFGAGSRLTVL.

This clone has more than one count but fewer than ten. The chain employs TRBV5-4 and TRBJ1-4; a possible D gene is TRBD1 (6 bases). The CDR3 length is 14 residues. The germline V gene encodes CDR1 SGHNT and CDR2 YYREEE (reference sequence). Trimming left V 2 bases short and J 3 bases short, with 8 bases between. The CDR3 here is CASSFKGANEKLFF. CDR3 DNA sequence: TGTGCCAGCAGCTTTAAGGGGGCTAATGAAAAACTGTTTTTT.